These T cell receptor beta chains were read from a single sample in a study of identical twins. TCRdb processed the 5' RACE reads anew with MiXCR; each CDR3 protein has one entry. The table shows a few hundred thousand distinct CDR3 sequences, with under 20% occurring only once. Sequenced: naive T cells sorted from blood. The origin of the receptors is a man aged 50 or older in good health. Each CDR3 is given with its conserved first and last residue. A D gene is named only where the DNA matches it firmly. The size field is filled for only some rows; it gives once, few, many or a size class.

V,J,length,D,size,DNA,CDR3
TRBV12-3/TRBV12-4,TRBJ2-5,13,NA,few,TGTGCCAGCAGTACGGGTGGACAGAAGACCCAGTACTTC,CASSTGGQKTQYF
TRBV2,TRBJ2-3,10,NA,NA,TGTGCCAGCAGCGAGGATACGCAGTATTTT,CASSEDTQYF
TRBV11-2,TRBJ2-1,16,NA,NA,TGTGCCAGCAGCTTAGGGGGGGAAGGCGTGGGCAATGAGCAGTTCTTC,CASSLGGEGVGNEQFF
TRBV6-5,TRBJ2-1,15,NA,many,TGTGCCAGCAGTTACGCAGGACCTTCCCCCAATGAGCAGTTCTTC,CASSYAGPSPNEQFF
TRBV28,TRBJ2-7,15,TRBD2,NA,TGTGCCAGCAGTTCACTAGCGGCTTTCTCCTACGAGCAGTACTTC,CASSSLAAFSYEQYF
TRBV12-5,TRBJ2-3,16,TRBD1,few,TGTGCTAGTGGACCCTCACGACAGGGCTGGACAGATACGCAGTATTTT,CASGPSRQGWTDTQYF
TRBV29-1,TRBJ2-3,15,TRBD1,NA,TGCAGCGTTGCCCATCACAGGGGGTTCACAGATACGCAGTATTTT,CSVAHHRGFTDTQYF
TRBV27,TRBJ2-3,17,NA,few,TGTGCCAGCAGTTATGATTTTCTGGGGCCGCACACAGATACGCAGTATTTT,CASSYDFLGPHTDTQYF
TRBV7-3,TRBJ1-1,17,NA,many,TGTGCCAGCAGCTTAACGCCCAAGCAGGCGGGGAACACTGAAGCTTTCTTT,CASSLTPKQAGNTEAFF
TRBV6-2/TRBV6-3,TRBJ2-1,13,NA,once,TGTGCCAGCAGCCCACTAGATTACAATGAGCAGTTCTTC,CASSPLDYNEQFF
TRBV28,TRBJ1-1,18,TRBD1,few,TGTGCCAGCAGTTTATCCGGGACAGGAGTCGGGATGAACACTGAAGCTTTCTTT,CASSLSGTGVGMNTEAFF
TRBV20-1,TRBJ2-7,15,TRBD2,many,TGCAGTGCTAGAGGGGGGGGACCGCGCTCCTACGAGCAGTACTTC,CSARGGGPRSYEQYF
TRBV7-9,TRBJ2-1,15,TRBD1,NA,TGTGCCAGCACCCCGACAGGGGGGACCTACAATGAGCAGTTCTTC,CASTPTGGTYNEQFF
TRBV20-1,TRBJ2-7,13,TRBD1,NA,TGCAGAGCTAGTCATACAGGGGCCTACGAGCAGTACTTC,CRASHTGAYEQYF
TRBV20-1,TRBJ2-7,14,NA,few,TGCAGTGCTGGAAATAGGGGGTTATCCTACGAGCAGTACTTC,CSAGNRGLSYEQYF
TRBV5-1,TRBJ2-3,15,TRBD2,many,TGTGCCAGTAGCCCAGGCGGGGGATCCACAGATACGCAGTATTTT,CASSPGGGSTDTQYF
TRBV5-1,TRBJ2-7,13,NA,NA,TGCGCCAGCAGCCCCGGGGACGTCTACGAGCAGTACTTC,CASSPGDVYEQYF
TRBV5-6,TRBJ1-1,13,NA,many,TGTGCCAGCAGCCCCCGGGGGATCACTGAAGCTTTCTTT,CASSPRGITEAFF
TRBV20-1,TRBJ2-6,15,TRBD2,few,TGCAGTGCACGCAAGGGAGGGACTGGGGCCAACGTCCTGACTTTC,CSARKGGTGANVLTF
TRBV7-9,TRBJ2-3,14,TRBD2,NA,TGTGCCAGCAGCCCCTTCGGGGGGTCAGATACGCAGTATTTT,CASSPFGGSDTQYF
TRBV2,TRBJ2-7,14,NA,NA,TGTGCCAGCAGTCCCAGGGGTTTTGGATTCGAGCAGTACTTC,CASSPRGFGFEQYF
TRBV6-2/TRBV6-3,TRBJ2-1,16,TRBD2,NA,TGTGCCAGCAGTTACTCGAGCGGGAGGATTTACAATGAGCAGTTCTTC,CASSYSSGRIYNEQFF
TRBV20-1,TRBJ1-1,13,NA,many,TGCAGTGCTAGAGTGGCCAGGTACACTGAAGCTTTCTTT,CSARVARYTEAFF
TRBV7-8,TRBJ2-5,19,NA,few,TGTGCCAGCAGCTTAGCGACCCGATGGGCATCTCCGAAGGGAGAGACCCAGTACTTC,CASSLATRWASPKGETQYF